The source of this T cell receptor beta chain is a study of cytomegalovirus exposure and HLA in healthy donors. The study, taken as a whole, reports: The Asian-associated ancestry cluster reportedly had fewer N-insertions than the 666-donor mean in a later analysis. Despite most TCR sequences being rare, some public TCRs occurred in many donors. Productive status was seen about 90% or about 30% of the time for most TCR beta V segments in an earlier analysis.

All donors participated as healthy donors of bone marrow. This clone was seen a single time. What it binds is not known. PCR primers comprised 60 Vbeta and 13 Jbeta primers. Measured with immunoSEQ multiplex PCR; TCRdb has only the in-frame clones, and not every one. The profile shows fewer than 200,000 clones, roughly 80% of them singletons. This TCR came from a woman aged 18-29 years in good health and CMV-seronegative. Sequenced sample: PBMCs.

The DNA of the CDR3 is TGTGCCAGCGGGAGAGGGTCGGGTTATGGCTACACCTTC. This codes for CASGRGSGYGYTF. V is TRBV2 and J is TRBJ1-2; no clear D gene. The germline V gene encodes CDR1 SNHLY and CDR2 FYNNEI. Deletions cut 8 bases from V and 5 bases from J, with 15 bases between. This CDR3 is built from 13 residues.